This record covers a single T cell receptor beta chain. What it recognizes is unknown. This sample is part of a study of T cell repertoires in cytomegalovirus infection. Study-wide points: Cumulative public TCR beta family frequency identified CMV carriers with the relevant HLA.

V dropped 1 base and J dropped 4 bases, with 11 bases sitting between them. CDR1 and CDR2 from the germline V gene are SGHTA and FQGNSA. The CDR3 is made up of 15 amino acids. MiXCR, applied by TCRdb to the reads, yields one record per CDR3 protein. Seen here are around 430,000 distinct CDR3 sequences, about 42% observed once, and the top ten hold approximately 40%. The V call is TRBV7-2, the J call TRBJ2-1; no reliable D call. Here the sequenced sample was cultured PBMCs, taken from culture after CMV antigen stimulation. The receptor was derived from a human donor in good health (CMV status not recorded). Some clones in this sample may be carry-over from other donors' samples. Here the CDR3 reads CASSLGWGEYNEQFF. CDR3 nucleotides: TGTGCCAGCAGCTTAGGGTGGGGTGAATACAATGAGCAGTTCTTC.